What follows describes a single TCR beta chain. These data come from a study of shared clonotypes between healthy human individuals. Germline CDR1 reads MGHDK; CDR2 reads SYGVNS. The CDR3 consists of 13 residues. Trimming removed 5 bases from V and 3 bases from J, with 8 bases in between. The method was immunoSEQ multiplex PCR; TCRdb's version includes in-frame clones alone and lacks a portion of them. The table includes a few million clones, 93% detected once. V gene TRBV25-1 combines with J gene TRBJ2-1, with no clear D. The sample comprised naive CD4+ T cells from PBMCs. As to subset: CD45RA+ positively selected. The sequence derives from a man between 18 and 29 years old in good health. Some clones in this sample may be carry-over from other donors' samples. The CDR3 DNA reads TGTGCCAGCAGTTCCCCCAACTACAATGAGCAGTTCTTC. This encodes CASSSPNYNEQFF.